Described below is a single TCR beta chain sequence and its context. Reprocessing the 5' RACE reads, TCRdb reports a single entry for every CDR3 protein and omits DNA. This table holds about 300,000 distinct CDR3 sequences. No T cells were sorted before total RNA was taken from whole blood. These data are taken from a study of monozygotic twins with inflammatory bowel disease. Germline CDR1 reads MDHEN; CDR2 reads SYDVKM. The length of the CDR3 is 14 residues. V and J are TRBV28 and TRBJ2-7; no DNA is available, so the TRBD1 call from TCRdb remains unchecked. Sequencing was performed on blood. The receptor comes from a human donor with ulcerative colitis or Crohn's disease, or a healthy co-twin of an affected twin (not recorded which). The CDR3 loop reads CASSLGTGSYEQYF.